The 22 T cell receptor beta chains presented below share a single source sample, sequenced in a study of cytomegalovirus exposure and HLA in healthy donors (TCRdb year 2017). The library came from the immunoSEQ multiplex PCR assay. A mixture of 60 forward primers for TCR Vbeta segments and 13 reverse primers for TCR Jbeta segments was used in the multiplex PCR. The immuneACCESS repertoire file appears here via TCRdb, limited to in-frame rearrangements. These files lack a portion of the clones; in checked studies, under half of the deficit traces to unresolved V genes, and the cause of the others is not known. This sample is represented by about 140,000 clones; around 80% of them were singletons. Nearly 7% of the sample lies in the top ten. Sequencing used PBMCs. The receptors stem from a man aged 35 to 55 in good health and CMV-seropositive.

The chain has TRBV6-6 and TRBJ1-1, with TRBD1 identical over 9 bases. The CDR3 totals 14 residues. Trimming took 2 bases from V and 3 from J; bases not matched to a gene: 1. Germline assignment: CDR1 MNHNY and CDR2 SVGAGI (reference sequence). CDR3 DNA: TGTGCCAGCAGTTACGACAGGGGGTACACTGAAGCTTTCTTT. This translates into CASSYDRGYTEAFF.

The chain employs TRBV7-6 and TRBJ1-1, with 7 bases matching TRBD1. The CDR3 covers 15 residues. Germline values: CDR1 SGHVS, CDR2 FNYEAQ. The junction had 6 bases not matched to a gene; V was cut back by 5 bases and J by 0 bases. The CDR3 sequence is CASSHGDSLNTEAFF. DNA for the CDR3: TGTGCCAGCAGCCACGGGGACAGCTTGAACACTGAAGCTTTCTTT.

The J gene is TRBJ2-1, the V gene TRBV6-4; 10 bases fit TRBD2. The CDR3 is 15 amino acids. The V and J ends lost 3 bases and 7 bases, in that order; junction bases with no gene match: 6. Per the germline V gene, CDR1 is MRHNA and CDR2 is SNTAGT. The CDR3 coding sequence is TGTGCCAGCAGTGAAAGAGCGGGAGGGCAAAATGAGCAGTTCTTC. Encoded protein: CASSERAGGQNEQFF.

The rearrangement uses TRBV5-6 and TRBJ2-5; 10 bases match TRBD1. The CDR3 consists of 13 residues. With 4 bases clipped from V and 5 bases from J, the junction kept 2 bases outside the gene matches. Looked up from germline, CDR1 is SGHDT and CDR2 is YYEEEE. The CDR3 sequence: CASSRDRGETQYF. The CDR3 DNA follows: TGTGCCAGCAGCCGGGACAGGGGTGAGACCCAGTACTTC.

The genes are TRBV7-9 and TRBJ2-7; 11 bases match TRBD1. The CDR3 is 15 residues long. CDR1 and CDR2 from the germline V gene are SEHNR and FQNEAQ (reference sequence). Trimming at V came to 4 bases and at J to 2 bases, leaving 4 bases not matched to a gene. CDR3 bases: TGTGCCAGCAGCTCTCGGGACAGGGGGGCCTACGAGCAGTACTTC. Encoded protein: CASSSRDRGAYEQYF.

The J gene is TRBJ1-1, the V gene TRBV18; the match to TRBD1 covers 10 bases. In germline, CDR1 is KGHSH, CDR2 LQKENI. Losses at the gene ends were 5 bases for V and 0 bases for J; bases not matched to a gene: 12. The CDR3 runs 18 residues. CDR3 in amino acids: CASSLRMGQGIMNTEAFF. CDR3 coding DNA: TGTGCCAGCTCATTACGTATGGGACAGGGGATCATGAACACTGAAGCTTTCTTT.

V is TRBV7-9 and J is TRBJ2-1; the match to TRBD1 covers 9 bases. Germline lookup yields CDR1 SEHNR and CDR2 FQNEAQ (reference sequence). The CDR3 consists of 16 residues. V shed 5 bases, J shed 8 bases, and the junction held 13 bases outside the gene matches. The CDR3 protein is CASSPRTGEGRYEQFF. The CDR3 DNA reads TGTGCCAGCAGCCCGCGGACAGGGGAAGGTCGATATGAGCAGTTCTTC.

The gene calls are TRBV18 and TRBJ1-1; a weak D match, TRBD1 (6 bases). The CDR3 runs to 13 residues. The V end lost 4 bases, the J end lost 1 base, and 7 bases lay between the germline ends. CDR1 and CDR2 (germline): KGHSH, LQKENI. The CDR3 spells CASSLDRNTEAFF. Written as DNA, the CDR3 is TGTGCCAGCTCACTGGACAGGAACACTGAAGCTTTCTTT.

The gene calls are TRBV4-1 and TRBJ2-7; 11 bases are shared with TRBD1. Germline V lookup: CDR1 MGHRA, CDR2 YSYEKL. J lost 5 bases, V lost 0 bases, and 6 bases had no gene match. The CDR3 runs to 16 residues. The DNA of the CDR3 is TGCGCCAGCAGCCAAGATTCTGGGACAGGGGGGAACGAGCAGTACTTC. It translates to CASSQDSGTGGNEQYF.

The rearrangement joins TRBV11-2 to TRBJ1-2, with D possibly being TRBD1 (6 bases). The CDR3 is 13 amino acids. Germline V gene sequence: CDR1 SGHAT, CDR2 FQNNGV. V lost 5 bases and J 0 bases, leaving 7 bases between the germline ends. Written as DNA, the CDR3 is TGTGCCAGCAGCAGGACAGCTAACTATGGCTACACCTTC. This encodes CASSRTANYGYTF.

Details on this clone: Other DNA sequences of this sample code for an identical CDR3. The chain uses TRBV6-5 and TRBJ1-6; no firm D call. Germline V gives CDR1 MNHEY, CDR2 SVGAGI. The CDR3 length is 13 residues. V was pared by 5 bases and J by 6 bases, with 8 bases between. CDR3 in DNA: TGTGCCAGCAGTATCCGCAGTAATTCACCCCTCCACTTT. Amino acids: CASSIRSNSPLHF.

This clone appeared once. The chain recombines TRBV28 with TRBJ2-1; the D is unclear. Per germline, CDR1 MDHEN and CDR2 SYDVKM. V was pared by 8 bases and J by 7 bases, with 18 bases between. The CDR3 extends over 14 amino acids. The CDR3 DNA is TGTGCCAGCGGAGCCCAAAGTGGGTCAAATGAGCAGTTCTTC. It codes for CASGAQSGSNEQFF.

This rearrangement joins TRBV10-2 to TRBJ2-5; 9 positions match TRBD1. This CDR3 comprises 15 residues. Germline V gene sequence: CDR1 WSHSY, CDR2 SAAADI. V lost 6 bases, J lost 3 bases, and 8 bases stayed unmatched. CDR3 residues: CASRRYRDREETQYF. CDR3 coding DNA: TGCGCCAGCAGAAGGTACCGGGACAGGGAAGAGACCCAGTACTTC.

This chain joins TRBV19 and TRBJ2-1, with D possibly being TRBD2 (7 bases). CDR3 length: 18 amino acids. Between the trimmed V and J ends, which lost 0 bases and 2 bases, there was a span of 17 bases. Germline CDR1 LNHDA, CDR2 SQIVND (reference sequence). In DNA, the CDR3 is TGTGCCAGTAGTATAGATCTATGGGGGGAGGGGGCCTACAATGAGCAGTTCTTC. It codes for CASSIDLWGEGAYNEQFF.

This sequence joins TRBV29-1 and TRBJ1-1; no reliable D call. The CDR3 is made up of 9 amino acids. CDR1 SQVTM and CDR2 ANQGSEA come from the germline V gene. Trimming pared 7 bases from V and 6 bases from J, leaving 6 bases between. The CDR3 reads CSASSEAFF. CDR3 DNA: TGCAGCGCCAGTTCTGAAGCTTTCTTT.

The chain links TRBV4-3 to TRBJ2-7, with a possible D match to TRBD2 (5 bases). The CDR3 runs to 15 residues. V gave up 0 bases and J gave up 6 bases, with 15 bases separating them. Germline CDR1 reads LGHNA; CDR2 reads YSLEER. CDR3 residues: CASSQERAFPGEQYF. As DNA, the CDR3 is TGCGCCAGCAGCCAAGAGAGGGCCTTCCCCGGCGAGCAGTACTTC.

This clone appeared a single time. The chain uses TRBV27 and TRBJ2-1, with D hard to call. The germline CDR1 and CDR2 sequences are MNHEY and SMNVEV (reference sequence). V was shortened by 4 bases and J by 13 bases, with 14 bases between the two germline ends. The CDR3 contains 12 residues. As DNA, the CDR3 is TGTGCCAGCAGTTCTAGTTTGTCAAGACAGTTCTTC. Amino acids: CASSSSLSRQFF.

The chain carries TRBV29-1 and TRBJ1-2; 8 bases map to TRBD1. V was clipped by 6 bases and J by 3 bases; unmatched bases: 12. The germline V gene has CDR1 SQVTM and CDR2 ANQGSEA. CDR3 length: 15 residues. The CDR3 spells CSVLIRGQGHYGYTF. The CDR3 DNA sequence: TGCAGCGTACTAATCCGCGGACAGGGCCACTATGGCTACACCTTC.

The chain has TRBV4-2 and TRBJ2-5, with TRBD2 as a possible D gene (5 bases). V was pared by 3 bases and J by 2 bases, with 13 bases between. CDR3 size: 15 residues. In germline, CDR1 is LGHNA, CDR2 YNFKEQ. This CDR3 reads CASSQAEDRQETQYF. CDR3 bases: TGTGCCAGCAGCCAGGCGGAGGACCGACAAGAGACCCAGTACTTC.

J is TRBJ1-1 and V is TRBV18; D is undetermined. The CDR3 has 13 residues. V lost 2 bases and J 4 bases, leaving 8 bases between the germline ends. CDR1 and CDR2 (germline): KGHSH, LQKENI. DNA of the CDR3: TGTGCCAGCTCACCAGAGAGAGCCACTGAAGCTTTCTTT. Residues: CASSPERATEAFF.

This clone occurred once. The chain combines TRBV6-1 with TRBJ1-6; D is unclear. The germline CDR1 and CDR2 sequences are MNHNS and SASEGT. V was cut by 3 bases and J by 3 bases, with 9 bases left in between. The CDR3 runs to 15 residues. As DNA, the CDR3 is TGTGCCAGCAGTGAGGGCAGTTACTATAATTCACCCCTCCACTTT. It is translated as CASSEGSYYNSPLHF.

The CDR3, as DNA: TGTGCCACCAGCAGAACTCCGGGACTTCCGCGAGATACGCAGTATTTT. This codes for CATSRTPGLPRDTQYF. This chain uses TRBV15 with TRBJ2-3, with TRBD2 as a possible D gene (6 bases). This CDR3 comprises 16 residues. The germline gives CDR1 LNHNV, CDR2 YYDKDF (reference sequence). V gave up 2 bases and J gave up 5 bases, with 17 bases separating them.